These 17 T cell receptor beta chains were all obtained from the same sample, sequenced in a study of blood T cell repertoires in COVID-19. Method: immunoSEQ multiplex PCR; TCRdb's copy keeps in-frame clones and lacks some. This repertoire shows tens of thousands of clones, about four fifths found once; its top ten account for about 44%. The sequencing sample was made of peripheral blood. Every receptor here comes from a woman of 80 years or more with acute or convalescent COVID-19.

The chain links TRBV2 to TRBJ2-3, with 9 nucleotides matching TRBD2. The CDR3 extends over 14 amino acids. Germline V gene sequence: CDR1 SNHLY, CDR2 FYNNEI. V dropped 8 bases and J dropped 3; count of bases not matched to a gene: 6. CDR3 region: CASRRAGGTDTQYF. The DNA for the CDR3 is TGTGCCAGCCGGAGAGCGGGAGGTACAGATACGCAGTATTTT.

The J gene is TRBJ1-3, the V gene TRBV12-3 or TRBV12-4; D gene uncertain. Between the trimmed V and J ends, which lost 6 bases and 5 bases, there was a span of 8 bases. The CDR3 is made up of 12 amino acids. CDR3 nucleotide sequence: TGTGCCAGCAGGACTGATCGAAACACCATATATTTT. Translating it yields CASRTDRNTIYF.

This clone was recorded once. The chain carries TRBV24-1 and TRBJ2-5; 7 nucleotides align to TRBD2. Germline V gene data show CDR1 as KGHDR and CDR2 as SFDVKD. The CDR3 sequence is 14 residues long. V was pared by 4 bases and J by 6 bases, with 7 bases of the junction left unmatched. Here the CDR3 reads CATSEPGLVKTQYF. CDR3 sequence (DNA): TGTGCCACCAGTGAGCCCGGACTAGTCAAGACCCAGTACTTC.

The chain is built from TRBV5-1 and TRBJ1-4; TRBD1 matches at 9 bases. After removal of 2 bases from V and 5 bases from J, the junction contained 4 bases not matched to a gene. The CDR3 length is 15 residues. Per germline, CDR1 SGHRS and CDR2 YFSETQ. This chain's CDR3 is CASSLQGTGNEKLFF. CDR3 sequence (DNA): TGCGCCAGCAGCTTACAAGGGACAGGGAATGAAAAACTGTTTTTT. Supplemented by reference TRBV5-1 and TRBJ1-4, the full variable domain reads KAGVTQTPRYLIKTRGQQVTLSCSPISGHRSVSWYQQTPGQGLQFLFEYFSETQRNKGNFPGRFSGRQFSNSRSEMNVSTLELGDSALYLCASSLQGTGNEKLFFGSGTQLSVL.

This rearrangement joins TRBV28 to TRBJ2-7; no reliable D call. The CDR3 spans 12 residues. Germline V gene data show CDR1 as MDHEN and CDR2 as SYDVKM. The V gene lost 3 bases and the J gene lost 7 bases, with 10 bases spanning the gap. For the CDR3, the DNA is TGTGCCAGCAGTTTGGCGAGGAGTGAGCAGTACTTC. Encoded protein: CASSLARSEQYF.

This clone was detected many times. The chain couples TRBV10-3 to TRBJ2-2; D possibly corresponds to TRBD2 (7 bases). Germline V lookup: CDR1 ENHRY, CDR2 SYGVKD. Trimming shortened V by 11 bases and J by 4 bases, and 14 bases separated the two germline ends. The CDR3 spans 13 residues. CDR3 sequence: CAGGGEGTGELFF. The CDR3 bases are TGTGCCGGGGGGGGCGAGGGCACCGGGGAGCTGTTTTTT.

The chain links TRBV5-4 to TRBJ2-7; 9 positions agree with TRBD2. The CDR3 contains 14 residues. Germline trimming cut 4 bases from V and 6 bases from J; bases unmatched to any gene: 8. Germline V gene sequence: CDR1 SGHNT, CDR2 YYREEE (reference sequence). CDR3 DNA: TGTGCCAGCAGCCCGGCCAGCGGGAGGAGCGAGCAGTACTTC. Translating it yields CASSPASGRSEQYF.

This chain connects TRBV4-3 to TRBJ2-6; 11 bases fit TRBD2. Germline V gene sequence: CDR1 LGHNA, CDR2 YSLEER. The V gene end was trimmed by 0 bases and the J gene end by 2 bases; junction bases not matched to a gene: 3. The CDR3 consists of 18 residues. The CDR3 DNA is TGCGCCAGCAGCCAAGATCTAGCGGGAGGCCCTGGGGCCAACGTCCTGACTTTC. Its translation: CASSQDLAGGPGANVLTF.

This sequence joins TRBV7-2 and TRBJ2-1, with a possible D match to TRBD2 (6 bases). Germline assignment: CDR1 SGHTA and CDR2 FQGNSA. V lost 5 bases to trimming and J lost 10 bases, with 15 bases between them. This CDR3 is built from 13 residues. The CDR3 loop reads CASSMDSGREQFF. The CDR3 bases are TGTGCCAGCAGCATGGATAGCGGCCGGGAGCAGTTCTTC.

V is TRBV24-1 and J is TRBJ1-2, with D uncertain. The V gene's germline CDR1 is KGHDR and CDR2 SFDVKD. The length of the CDR3 is 12 residues. Trimming stripped 8 bases from V and 2 bases from J, with 8 bases between. The CDR3 sequence: CATNSPNYGYTF. CDR3 DNA sequence: TGTGCCACCAATTCCCCGAACTATGGCTACACCTTC.

The V call is TRBV28, the J call TRBJ1-2; tentative D call: TRBD1 (5 bases). V lost 5 bases and J lost 5, with 15 bases in between. The germline V gene encodes CDR1 MDHEN and CDR2 SYDVKM. The length of the CDR3 is 14 residues. The CDR3 bases are TGTGCCAGCAGTCCCCGGGTGGGGGGGTATGGCTACACCTTC. Encoded protein: CASSPRVGGYGYTF.

This chain joins TRBV4-2 and TRBJ2-3; D may be TRBD2 (7 bases). The CDR3 is 18 residues long. CDR1 is LGHNA, CDR2 YNFKEQ, per germline. The V gene lost 2 bases and the J gene lost 2 bases, with 20 bases spanning the gap. CDR3 sequence (DNA): TGTGCCAGCAGCCAATCCTCTAGTGGGGGGGCCCTCACAGATACGCAGTATTTT. It specifies CASSQSSSGGALTDTQYF.

The genes are TRBV7-6 and TRBJ2-7; D is possibly TRBD2 (5 bases). Germline CDR1 reads SGHVS; CDR2 reads FNYEAQ. The V end was cut by 3 bases, the J end by 7 bases, with 22 bases between. The CDR3 has 16 amino acids. The CDR3 region has the DNA TGTGCCAGCAGCTTTTCCTCAGGACGCTCATCGGGAGAGCAGTACTTC. The encoded protein is CASSFSSGRSSGEQYF.

The V call is TRBV6-5, the J call TRBJ1-1, with D uncertain. The germline CDR1 and CDR2 sequences are MNHEY and SVGAGI. Trimming cost V 6 bases and J 4 bases, with 12 bases left between them. CDR3 size: 13 residues. The CDR3 protein is CASRQTSFTEAFF. The CDR3 DNA is TGTGCCAGCAGACAGACATCGTTCACTGAAGCTTTCTTT.

V usage is TRBV11-3 and J usage is TRBJ2-2; weak D call: TRBD1 (5 bases). The CDR3 runs to 13 residues. V gave up 5 bases and J gave up 7 bases, with 11 bases separating them. Germline V gene data show CDR1 as SGHNT and CDR2 as YENEEA. The CDR3 spells CASSASRDGELFF. CDR3 DNA sequence: TGTGCCAGCAGCGCATCCAGGGACGGGGAGCTGTTTTTT. The full variable domain, rest sourced from reference TRBV11-3 and TRBJ2-2, is EAGVVQSPRYKIIEKKQPVAFWCNPISGHNTLYWYLQNLGQGPELLIRYENEEAVDDSQLPKDRFSAERLKGVDSTLKIQPAELGDSAVYLCASSASRDGELFFGEGSRLTVL.

This chain joins TRBV3-1 (or the pseudogene TRBV3-2) and TRBJ1-2; D is perhaps TRBD1 (5 bases). The CDR3 extends over 14 amino acids. Per the germline V gene, CDR1 is LGHDT and CDR2 is YNNKEL (reference sequence). V gave up 4 bases and J gave up 8 bases, with 17 bases separating them. The CDR3 nucleotides read TGTGCCAGCAGCCCGTCAAGTGATAAGGGGGGCTACACCTTC. This encodes CASSPSSDKGGYTF.

The chain links TRBV19 to TRBJ1-5; D unclear. With 9 bases removed from V and 4 bases from J, the gap between germline ends came to 13 bases. The CDR3 has 13 residues. Germline V CDR1 and CDR2: LNHDA, SQIVND (reference sequence). The CDR3: CASEDGRNQPQHF. Here the CDR3 DNA reads TGTGCCAGCGAGGACGGGAGGAATCAGCCCCAGCATTTT.